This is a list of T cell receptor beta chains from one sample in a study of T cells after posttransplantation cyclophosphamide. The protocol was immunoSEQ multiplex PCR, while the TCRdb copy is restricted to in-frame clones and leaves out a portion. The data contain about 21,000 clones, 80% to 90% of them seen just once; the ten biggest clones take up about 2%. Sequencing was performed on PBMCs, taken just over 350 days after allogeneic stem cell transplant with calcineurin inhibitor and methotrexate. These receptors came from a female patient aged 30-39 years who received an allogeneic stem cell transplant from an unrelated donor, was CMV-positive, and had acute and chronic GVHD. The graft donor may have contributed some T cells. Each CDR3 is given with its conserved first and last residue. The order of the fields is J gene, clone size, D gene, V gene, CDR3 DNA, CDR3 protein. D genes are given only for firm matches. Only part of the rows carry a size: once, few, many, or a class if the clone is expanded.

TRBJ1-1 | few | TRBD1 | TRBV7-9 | TGTGCCAGCAGCACACAGGGGGCGAGGACTGAAGCTTTCTTT | CASSTQGARTEAFF
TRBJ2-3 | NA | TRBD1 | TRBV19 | TGTGCCAGTAGTATTGGACAGGGCCCAGATACGCAGTATTTT | CASSIGQGPDTQYF
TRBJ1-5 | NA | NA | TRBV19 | TGTGCCAGTAGTATAGTGGCAGGAAATCAGCCCCAGCATTTT | CASSIVAGNQPQHF
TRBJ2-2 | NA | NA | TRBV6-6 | TGTGCCAGCAGTTGGGCTACCACCGGGGAGCTGTTTTTT | CASSWATTGELFF
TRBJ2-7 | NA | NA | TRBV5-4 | TGTGCCAGCAGCTTGCAGGGCGGATCGGAGCAGTACTTC | CASSLQGGSEQYF
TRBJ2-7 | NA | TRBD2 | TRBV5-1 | TGCGCCAGCAATAGCGGGCCCTCCTACGAGCAGTACTTC | CASNSGPSYEQYF
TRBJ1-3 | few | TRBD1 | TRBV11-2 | TGTGCCAGCAGCACCCCCCGGGACAGGGGGCTTGGAAACACCATATATTTT | CASSTPRDRGLGNTIYF
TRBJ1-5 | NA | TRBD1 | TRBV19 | TGTGCCAGTGGGACAGGGAGCAATCAGCCCCAGCATTTT | CASGTGSNQPQHF
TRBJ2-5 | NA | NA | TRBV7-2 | TGTGCCAGCAGCCTCTCTAGCGCGCAAGAGACCCAGTACTTC | CASSLSSAQETQYF
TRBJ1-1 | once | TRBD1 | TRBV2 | TGTGCCAGCAGGGAGGGACAGGGATACACTGAAGCTTTCTTT | CASREGQGYTEAFF
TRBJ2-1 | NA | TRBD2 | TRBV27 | TGTGCCAGCAGTCCGTGGACTAGCGGGCGAAATGAGCAGTTCTTC | CASSPWTSGRNEQFF
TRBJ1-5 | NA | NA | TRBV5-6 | TGTGCCAGCAGCTTGGGGGGGCGGTCTAATCAGCCCCAGCATTTT | CASSLGGRSNQPQHF
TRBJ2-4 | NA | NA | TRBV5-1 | TGCGCCAGCAGCTCGGGACAAGGGGGGGGAGCCAAAAACATTCAGTACTTC | CASSSGQGGGAKNIQYF
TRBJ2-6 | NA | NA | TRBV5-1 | TGCGCCAGCAGCATTACATTCCTTGGGGCCAACGTCCTGACTTTC | CASSITFLGANVLTF
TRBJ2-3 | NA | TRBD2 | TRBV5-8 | TGTGCCAGCAGCTCCCTAGCGGGAGGGTCGGATACGCAGTATTTT | CASSSLAGGSDTQYF
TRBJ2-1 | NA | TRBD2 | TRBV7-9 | TGTGCCAGCAGCCCCAATGCCGGCGGGAGCGACAATGAGCAGTTCTTC | CASSPNAGGSDNEQFF
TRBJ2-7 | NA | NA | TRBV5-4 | TGTGCCAGCAGCTCTAAGGGAGGTAGCGCAAGGGTGGCACCTTACGAGCAGTACTTC | CASSSKGGSARVAPYEQYF
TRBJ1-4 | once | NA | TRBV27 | TGTGCCAGCAAGACAAATCCCACAACTAATGAAAAACTGTTTTTT | CASKTNPTTNEKLFF
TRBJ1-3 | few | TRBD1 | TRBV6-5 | TGTGCCAGCAGCTTACAGGGGAACTCTGGAAACACCATATATTTT | CASSLQGNSGNTIYF
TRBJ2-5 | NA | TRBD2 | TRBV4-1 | TGCGCCAGCAGCCAAGAGGGGGCGGGAGGACACCCGGGGGAGCCCCAGTACTTC | CASSQEGAGGHPGEPQYF
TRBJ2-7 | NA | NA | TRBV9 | TGTGCCAGCAGCCCCGGTCCCGCGGGCTACGAGCGGTACTTC | CASSPGPAGYERYF
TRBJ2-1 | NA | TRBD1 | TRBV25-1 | TGTGCCAGCAACCAGGGGGACAATGAGCAGTTCTTC | CASNQGDNEQFF
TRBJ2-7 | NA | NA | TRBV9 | TGTGCCAGCAGCGTAGACGGGAGCTCCTACGAGCAGTACTTC | CASSVDGSSYEQYF
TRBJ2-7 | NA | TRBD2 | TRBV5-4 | TGTGCCAGCAGCTATCTATCAGGACTAGCGGGAGGATCCTACGAGCAGTACTTC | CASSYLSGLAGGSYEQYF
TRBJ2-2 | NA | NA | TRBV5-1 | TGCGCCAGCAGCTTCGGTGTCAGGGAGCTGTTTTTT | CASSFGVRELFF
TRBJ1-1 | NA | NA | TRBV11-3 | TGTGCCAGCAGCTTCCAGGGTTCCACTGAAGCTTTCTTT | CASSFQGSTEAFF
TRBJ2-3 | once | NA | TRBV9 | TGTGCCAGCAGCGGTCAGAGGGCGGATACGCAGTATTTT | CASSGQRADTQYF
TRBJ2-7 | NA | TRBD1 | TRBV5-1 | TGCGCCAGCAGCCTGGGACAGGGTGCCTACGAGCAGTACTTC | CASSLGQGAYEQYF
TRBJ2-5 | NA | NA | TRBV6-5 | TGTGCCAGCGTCCCCACGGGACAAGAGACCCAGTACTTC | CASVPTGQETQYF
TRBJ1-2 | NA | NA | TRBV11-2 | TGTGCCAGCAGCTTGCACTCCGGGACACCTACTAACTATGGCTACACCTTC | CASSLHSGTPTNYGYTF
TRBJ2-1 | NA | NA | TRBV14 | TGTGCCAGCAGCCTATCGAGCTCCTACAATGAGCAGTTCTTC | CASSLSSSYNEQFF
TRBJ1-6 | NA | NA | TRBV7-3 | TGTGCCAGCAGCTCCTCGACTGGCCTGAATTCACCCCTCCACTTT | CASSSSTGLNSPLHF
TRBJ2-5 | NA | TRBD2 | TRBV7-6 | TGTGCCAGCAGCTCGGGAGCGGGAGGGCGGACCCAGTACTTC | CASSSGAGGRTQYF
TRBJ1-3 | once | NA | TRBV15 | TGTGCCACCAGCAGAGACAGGACTGGAATCACCATATATTTT | CATSRDRTGITIYF
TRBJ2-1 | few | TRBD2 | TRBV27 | TGTGCCAGCAGTCACGGGGCGGGAGCACTAAATGGGCAGTTCTTC | CASSHGAGALNGQFF
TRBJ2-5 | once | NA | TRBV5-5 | TGTGCCAGCAGCTTTGGGGCGGGACTCCACCAAGGAGCCCAGTACTTC | CASSFGAGLHQGAQYF
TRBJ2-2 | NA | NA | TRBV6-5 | TGTGCCAGCAGTTACTCTCGAGTCACCGGGGAGCTGTTTTTT | CASSYSRVTGELFF
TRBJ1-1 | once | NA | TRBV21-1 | TGTGCCAGCAGCATTTGGTGGACAGCACCTAACACTGAAGCTTTCTTT | CASSIWWTAPNTEAFF
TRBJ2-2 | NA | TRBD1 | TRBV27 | TGTGCCAGCATAGGGACAGGGGGTGTACCCGGGGAGCTGTTTTTT | CASIGTGGVPGELFF
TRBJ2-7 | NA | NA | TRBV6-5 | TGTGCCAGCAGTTACTCGATTCAGGGGCCGCACGAGCAGTACTTC | CASSYSIQGPHEQYF
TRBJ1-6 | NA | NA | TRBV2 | TGTGCCAGCAACAGCAATAATTCACCCCTCCACTTT | CASNSNNSPLHF
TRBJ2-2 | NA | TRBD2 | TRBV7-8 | TGTGCCAGCAGCGTCAGACTAGCGGGAGTTTTTCCCGGGGAGCTGTTTTTT | CASSVRLAGVFPGELFF
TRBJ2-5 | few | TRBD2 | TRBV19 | TGTGCCAGTAGGACTAGCGGGAGGGCAGAGACCCAGTACTTC | CASRTSGRAETQYF
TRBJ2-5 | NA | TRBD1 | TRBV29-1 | TGCAGCGTGGACAGGGGGATCGGAGAGACCCAGTACTTC | CSVDRGIGETQYF
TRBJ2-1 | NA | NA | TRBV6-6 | TGTGCCAGCAGTTGGAGGGAGGAGGCCCCCTACAATGAGCAGTTCTTC | CASSWREEAPYNEQFF
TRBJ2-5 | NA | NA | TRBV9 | TGTGCCAGCAGCGATCAGACAGGGGAGGGTTTCGAGACCCAGTACTTC | CASSDQTGEGFETQYF
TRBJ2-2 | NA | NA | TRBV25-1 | TGTGCCAGCAGTGAACAGGGTTACGGGGAGCTGTTTTTT | CASSEQGYGELFF
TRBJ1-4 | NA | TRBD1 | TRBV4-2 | TGTGCCAGCAGCCAAGGAGGGGGCTGGGGTCCAACTAATGAAAAACTGTTTTTT | CASSQGGGWGPTNEKLFF
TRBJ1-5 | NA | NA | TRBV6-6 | TGTGCCAGCAGCTTGACAGGAGATAGCAATCAGCCCCAGCATTTT | CASSLTGDSNQPQHF